The clone carrying this T cell receptor beta chain was seen repeatedly, ten times or more. Its target is not known. This specimen comes from a study of prognosis after radiotherapy for stage I lung cancer. Overall study: Receipt of concurrent therapy with stereotactic body radiotherapy occurred in no patient. Radiotherapy preceded distant metastases in a few patients (median 7 months); under 19 showed no significant progression.

TCR beta CDR3 was amplified from genomic DNA by two-round multiplex PCR. Primers (each specific to one TRBV or TRBJ gene) were used in first-round PCR. Universal primers were what the second PCR round used. TCRdb re-derived calls from the multiplex PCR reads in MiXCR, one entry per CDR3 protein. The sample has about 25,000 distinct CDR3 sequences; 36% are singletons. Germline V gene lookup returns CDR1 LGHNA and CDR2 YNFKEQ. CDR3 length: 15 amino acids. Trimming at V came to 3 bases and at J to 8 bases, leaving 7 bases not matched to a gene. Broader study findings: Diminished Shannon entropy following stereotactic body radiation therapy characterized patients who developed distant metastases.

Sequenced material: PBMCs, taken before or after stereotactic body radiation therapy (not recorded which). The receptor's source is a donor of 50 years or more with non-small cell lung cancer. The chain joins TRBV4-2 to TRBJ2-1, with 10 nucleotides matching TRBD1. Here the CDR3 reads CASSHQGQGMDEQFF. Here the CDR3 DNA reads TGTGCCAGCAGCCACCAGGGACAGGGGATGGATGAGCAGTTCTTC.